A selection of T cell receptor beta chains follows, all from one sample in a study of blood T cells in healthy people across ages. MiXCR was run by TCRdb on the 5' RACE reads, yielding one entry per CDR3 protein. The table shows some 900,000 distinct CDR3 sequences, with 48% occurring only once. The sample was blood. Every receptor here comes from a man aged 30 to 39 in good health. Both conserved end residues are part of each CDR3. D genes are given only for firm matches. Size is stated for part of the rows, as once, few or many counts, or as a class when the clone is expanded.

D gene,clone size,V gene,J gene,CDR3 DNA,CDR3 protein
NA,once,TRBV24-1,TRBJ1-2,TGTGCCACCAGTGAGCCAGGAGGGGATGACGGCTACACCTTC,CATSEPGGDDGYTF
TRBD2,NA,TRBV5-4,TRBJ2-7,TGTGCCAGCAGCTTAGGACGGGGGGTCACCTACAATGAGCAGTACTTC,CASSLGRGVTYNEQYF
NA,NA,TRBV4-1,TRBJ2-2,TGCGCCAGCAGCCAAGAATATACAGCGAACACCGGGGAGCTGTTTTTT,CASSQEYTANTGELFF
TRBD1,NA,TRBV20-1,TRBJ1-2,TGCAGTGCGGGACAGGGGACGGGAAACCGGGGCTACACCTTC,CSAGQGTGNRGYTF
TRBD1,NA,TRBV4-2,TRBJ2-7,TGTGCCAGCAGCCAAACGCCGGGACAGGGGCTCTACGAGCAGTACTTC,CASSQTPGQGLYEQYF
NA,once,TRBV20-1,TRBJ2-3,TGCAGTGCTAGAGATGGCTGGACAGGCACAGATACGCAGTATTTT,CSARDGWTGTDTQYF
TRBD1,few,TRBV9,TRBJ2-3,TGTGCCAGCAGCGTTATGGGACAGGGGAGCACAGATACGCAGTATTTT,CASSVMGQGSTDTQYF
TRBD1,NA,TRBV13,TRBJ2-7,TGTGCCAGCAGCCCGAGCGGGACAGGGAGAATTGAGCAGTACTTC,CASSPSGTGRIEQYF
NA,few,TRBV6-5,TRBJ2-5,TGTGCCAGCAGACCCCAGGGGGGGCTTCAAGAGACCCAGTACTTC,CASRPQGGLQETQYF
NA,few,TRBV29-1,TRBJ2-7,TGCAGCGTCCGCGTCGGGGGATCCTACGAGCAGTACTTC,CSVRVGGSYEQYF
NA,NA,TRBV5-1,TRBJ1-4,TGCGCCAGCAGCAACGGAGGAGGGGAAAAACTGTTTTTT,CASSNGGGEKLFF
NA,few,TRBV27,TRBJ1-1,TGTGCCAGCAGTCGGACGGGGCCGGTCACTGAAGCTTTCTTT,CASSRTGPVTEAFF
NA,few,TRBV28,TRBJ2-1,TGTGCCAGCAGTTCGGGCCCTCGACAGAGCTCGAGGAATGAGCAGTTCTTC,CASSSGPRQSSRNEQFF
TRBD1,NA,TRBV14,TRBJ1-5,TGCGCCAGCAGCCAAGGGCAGGGGGCAAATCAGCCCCAGCATTTT,CASSQGQGANQPQHF
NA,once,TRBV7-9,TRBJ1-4,TGTGCCAGCAGCTTACCAACAGAGAATGAAAAACTGTTTTTT,CASSLPTENEKLFF
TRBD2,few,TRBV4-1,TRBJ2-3,TGCGCCAGCAGCCAAGTTGCGAGCGGGGGGGTTAAATTACGGGATACGCAGTATTTT,CASSQVASGGVKLRDTQYF
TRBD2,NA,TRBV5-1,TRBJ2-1,TGCGCCAGCTCGGGACTAGCGGGTAATGAGCAGTTCTTC,CASSGLAGNEQFF
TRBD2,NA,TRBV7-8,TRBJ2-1,TGTGCCAGCAGCTTACCCCGGAAAGGCAGCGGGGGGTACCCTAGGGATGAGCAGTTCTTC,CASSLPRKGSGGYPRDEQFF
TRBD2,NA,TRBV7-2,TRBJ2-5,TGTGCCAGCAGCGCCGGACTAGATTTAGGGGAGACCCAGTACTTC,CASSAGLDLGETQYF
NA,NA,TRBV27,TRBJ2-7,TGTGCCAGCAGTATTGCCAGGAGTACCTACGAGCAGTACTTC,CASSIARSTYEQYF
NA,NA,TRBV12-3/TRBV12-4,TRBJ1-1,TGTGCCAGCAGCTTGCCGTCGAACACTGAAGCTTTCTTT,CASSLPSNTEAFF
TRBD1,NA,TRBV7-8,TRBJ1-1,TGTGCCAGCAGCTTCCCCAGGGGGCGGCTGAACACTGAAGCTTTCTTT,CASSFPRGRLNTEAFF
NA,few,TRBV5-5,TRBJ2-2,TGTGCCAGCAGCCGCTCGGGGTTGAACACCGGGGAGCTGTTTTTT,CASSRSGLNTGELFF
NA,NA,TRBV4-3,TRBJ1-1,TGCGCCAGCAGCCAAGAGAGGTCTGTCTACACTGAAGCTTTCTTT,CASSQERSVYTEAFF
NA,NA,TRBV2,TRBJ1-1,TGTGCCACCAGAGATCGCACTGAAGCTTTCTTT,CATRDRTEAFF
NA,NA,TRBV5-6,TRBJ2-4,TGTGCCAGCAGCTTTTGGACTCTGGGGGCCAAAAACATTCAGTACTTC,CASSFWTLGAKNIQYF
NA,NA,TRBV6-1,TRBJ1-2,TGTGCCAGCAGTGAGGCGGGGGGTGATTATGGCTACACCTTC,CASSEAGGDYGYTF
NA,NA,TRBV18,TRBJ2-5,TGTGCCAGCTCACCCAACAGGCAAGAGACCCAGTACTTC,CASSPNRQETQYF
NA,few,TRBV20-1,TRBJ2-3,TGCAGTGCCCTATTCAAGGCCACAGATACGCAGTATTTT,CSALFKATDTQYF
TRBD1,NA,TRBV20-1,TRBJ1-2,TGCAGTGCTAGGGCGGGCGGACAGGAGTTAGATGGCTACACCTTC,CSARAGGQELDGYTF
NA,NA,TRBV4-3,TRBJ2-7,TGCGCCAGCAGCCAAGGGACAGAATACGAGCAGTACTTC,CASSQGTEYEQYF
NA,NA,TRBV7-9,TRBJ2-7,TGTACCAGCAGCGTAGGACTTACCTACGAGCAGTACTTC,CTSSVGLTYEQYF
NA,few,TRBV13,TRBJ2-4,TGTGCCAGCAGCTCTAGGACAGGATCAGGGAGGGGTACGAGGAACATTCAGTACTTC,CASSSRTGSGRGTRNIQYF
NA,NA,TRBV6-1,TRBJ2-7,TGTGCCAGCATGTTTAGTTCCTACGAGCAGTACTTC,CASMFSSYEQYF
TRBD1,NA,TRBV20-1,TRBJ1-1,TGCAGTGCTACCCGGGACAGGGTGAAAAACACTGAAGCTTTCTTT,CSATRDRVKNTEAFF
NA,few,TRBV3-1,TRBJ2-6,TGTGCCAGCAGCCAAGTAAGCGGCTCTGGGGCCAACGTCCTGACTTTC,CASSQVSGSGANVLTF
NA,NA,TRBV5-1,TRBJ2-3,TGCGCCAGCAGCTTGGAGGAGCCCAGCACAGATACGCAGTATTTT,CASSLEEPSTDTQYF
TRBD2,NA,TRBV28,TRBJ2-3,TGTGCCAGCAGTCTCTCTAGCGGGGTACTCACAGATACGCAGTATTTT,CASSLSSGVLTDTQYF
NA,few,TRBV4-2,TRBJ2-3,TGTGCCAGCAGCCAAGTCTGGGGGGGGGCCTCCTCCTACGGCACAGATACGCAGTATTTT,CASSQVWGGASSYGTDTQYF
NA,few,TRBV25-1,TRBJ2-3,TGTGCCAGCAGTGAACCGGGGCGATCAGATACGCAGTATTTT,CASSEPGRSDTQYF
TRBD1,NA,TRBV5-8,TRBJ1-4,TGTGCCAGCAGCTTGGTCAGGGGGCAGTTCGCAGCTAATGAAAAACTGTTTTTT,CASSLVRGQFAANEKLFF
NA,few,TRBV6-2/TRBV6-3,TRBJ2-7,TGTGCCAGCAGTTACTCCACCGAGGGTGGGGGAAGCTCCTACGAGCAGTACTTC,CASSYSTEGGGSSYEQYF
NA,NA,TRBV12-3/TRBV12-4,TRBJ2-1,TGTGCATCGACTGGGGTAGCGTCCTCCTACAATGAGCAGTTCTTC,CASTGVASSYNEQFF
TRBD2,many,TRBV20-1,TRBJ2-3,TGCAGTGCGTACCCCCAGATGCGGGGGGCCACAGATACGCAGTATTTT,CSAYPQMRGATDTQYF
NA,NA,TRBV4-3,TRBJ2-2,TGCGCCAGCAGCCAAGATAAGACGCTTATCTCCGGGGAGCTGTTTTTT,CASSQDKTLISGELFF
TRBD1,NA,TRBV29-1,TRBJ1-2,TGCAGCGTTATTCCCGGGGACAGGGGAAATGGCTACACCTTC,CSVIPGDRGNGYTF